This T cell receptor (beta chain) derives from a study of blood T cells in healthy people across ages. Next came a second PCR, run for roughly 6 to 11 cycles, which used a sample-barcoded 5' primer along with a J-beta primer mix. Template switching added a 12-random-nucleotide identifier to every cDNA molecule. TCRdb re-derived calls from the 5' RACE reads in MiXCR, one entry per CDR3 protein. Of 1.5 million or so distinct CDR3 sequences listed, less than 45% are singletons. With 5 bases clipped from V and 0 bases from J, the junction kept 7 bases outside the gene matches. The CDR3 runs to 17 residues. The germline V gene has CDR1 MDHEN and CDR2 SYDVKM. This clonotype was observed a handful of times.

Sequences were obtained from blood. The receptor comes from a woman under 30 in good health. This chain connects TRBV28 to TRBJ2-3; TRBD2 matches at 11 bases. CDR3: CASSQRTSGSSTDTQYF. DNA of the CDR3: TGTGCCAGCAGTCAAAGGACTAGCGGGTCTAGCACAGATACGCAGTATTTT.